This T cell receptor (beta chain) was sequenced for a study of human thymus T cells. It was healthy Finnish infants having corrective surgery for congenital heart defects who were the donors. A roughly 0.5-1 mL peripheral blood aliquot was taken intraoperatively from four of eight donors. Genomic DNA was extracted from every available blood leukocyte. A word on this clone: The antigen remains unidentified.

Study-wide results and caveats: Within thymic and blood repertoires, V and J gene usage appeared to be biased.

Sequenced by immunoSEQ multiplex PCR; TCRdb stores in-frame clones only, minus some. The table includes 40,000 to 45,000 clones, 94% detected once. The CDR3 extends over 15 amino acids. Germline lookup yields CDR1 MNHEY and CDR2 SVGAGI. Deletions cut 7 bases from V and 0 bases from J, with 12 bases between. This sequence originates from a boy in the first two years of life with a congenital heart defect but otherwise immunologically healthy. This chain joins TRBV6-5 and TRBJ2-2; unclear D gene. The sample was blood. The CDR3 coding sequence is TGTGCCAGCACCGAGACTGGGGCGAACACCGGGGAGCTGTTTTTT. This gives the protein CASTETGANTGELFF.